The present TCR beta chain was sequenced within a study of control samples from healthy donors and cancer patients. TCRdb's copy holds only in-frame clones and misses some; the assay was immunoSEQ multiplex PCR. The sample has approximately 230,000 clones; around 80% are singletons. This TCR was sampled from an older woman with lung cancer. Sequencing was carried out using PBMCs.

The CDR3 nucleotides are TGTGCCAGCAGTTACTCACCGTGGGGCCAGAACACTGAAGCTTTCTTT. This sequence encodes CASSYSPWGQNTEAFF. The rearrangement joins TRBV6-6 to TRBJ1-1; TRBD1 is a possible D gene (5 bases). The CDR3 consists of 16 residues. Germline V gene data show CDR1 as MNHNY and CDR2 as SVGAGI (reference sequence). Trimming left V 0 bases short and J 1 base short, with 12 bases between.